The 18 T cell receptor beta chains presented below share a single source sample, sequenced in a study of T-cell memory formation after mild COVID-19 (dated by TCRdb to about 2021). Receptors were amplified or captured by 5' RACE. Sequencing relied on an Illumina NovaSeq 6000. TCRdb redid the processing of the public reads, applying fastp at Q25 and MiXCR, and retained in-frame beta chains. Duplicate CDR3 protein sequences are folded into a single record with the most common DNA and genes. This sample lists just under 150,000 distinct CDR3 sequences; approximately 5.7% were detected once. Roughly 2.1% of the sample is taken by the ten largest. The sequencing sample was made of PBMCs or a T cell subset sorted from them (not recorded which). These receptors all come from an adult woman who had mild COVID-19 (a few samples of this study predate the infection). The sample titles of this study are shuffled in the database, so cell type and time point are left out; the donor was told from shared clones.

The V call is TRBV7-2, the J call TRBJ1-1; D perhaps matches TRBD1 (5 bases). Trimming pared 4 bases from V and 11 bases from J, leaving 20 bases between. This CDR3 spans 14 amino acids. Germline V gives CDR1 SGHTA, CDR2 FQGNSA. The CDR3 nucleotides read TGTGCCAGCAGCTACCTCCTTGGAGGGGAGTCGGCTTTCTTT. This gives the protein CASSYLLGGESAFF.

The chain employs TRBV20-1 and TRBJ1-3, with D hard to call. Trimming took off 5 bases at V and 0 bases at J, with 8 bases between the two ends. In germline, CDR1 is DFQATT, CDR2 SNEGSKA (reference sequence). This CDR3 region has 13 residues. CDR3 DNA sequence: TGCAGTGCTGCTCGGAGCTCTGGAAACACCATATATTTT. It yields the protein CSAARSSGNTIYF.

The chain is built from TRBV20-1 and TRBJ1-2; D remains unclear. Trimming took off 2 bases at V and 2 bases at J, with 18 bases between the two ends. Germline CDR1 DFQATT, CDR2 SNEGSKA (reference sequence). The CDR3 sequence is 16 residues long. The CDR3 DNA sequence: TGCAGTGCTAGAATAAGGGCACCCAAACCCAACTATGGCTACACCTTC. Its translation: CSARIRAPKPNYGYTF.

This clonotype was picked up a small number of times. This rearrangement joins TRBV12-3 or TRBV12-4 to TRBJ2-5, with a tentative D call TRBD1 (5 bases). V was cut by 3 bases and J by 6 bases, with 17 bases left in between. CDR3 length equals 15 residues. Here the CDR3 DNA reads TGTGCCAGCAGTTTGGCAGGGTCTTTTGGGAAGACCCAGTACTTC. Its protein product is CASSLAGSFGKTQYF.

The table lists this clonotype with a few counts. The rearrangement links TRBV3-1 to TRBJ2-7; the D gene is possibly TRBD1 (6 bases). Germline loops: CDR1 LGHDT, CDR2 YNNKEL (reference sequence). This CDR3 is 13 amino acids long. The ends were cut back, 3 bases at V and 6 bases at J, with 12 bases in the middle. CDR3: CASSQGGQIEQYF. The CDR3 nucleotides read TGTGCCAGCAGCCAGGGTGGACAGATCGAGCAGTACTTC.

This clonotype was counted only a few times. The chain combines TRBV24-1 with TRBJ2-3, with D tentatively TRBD1 (6 bases). Trimming left V 5 bases short and J 4 bases short, with 12 bases between. This CDR3 region has 14 residues. Germline V CDR1 and CDR2: KGHDR, SFDVKD. The CDR3 region has the DNA TGTGCCACCAGTGTGACAGGACTTCCAGATACGCAGTATTTT. This sequence encodes CATSVTGLPDTQYF.

This clonotype was seen ten or more times. The V call is TRBV5-1, the J call TRBJ2-5, with a tentative D call TRBD1 (5 bases). This CDR3 has 14 residues. Germline V lookup: CDR1 SGHRS, CDR2 YFSETQ. Trimming removed 3 bases from V and 5 bases from J, with 14 bases in between. The CDR3 loop is CASSSGQGYETQYF. For the CDR3, the DNA is TGCGCCAGCAGCTCGGGCCAGGGCTATGAGACCCAGTACTTC. The full variable domain, rest sourced from reference TRBV5-1 and TRBJ2-5, is KAGVTQTPRYLIKTRGQQVTLSCSPISGHRSVSWYQQTPGQGLQFLFEYFSETQRNKGNFPGRFSGRQFSNSRSEMNVSTLELGDSALYLCASSSGQGYETQYFGPGTRLLVL.

V gene TRBV30 combines with J gene TRBJ2-1; a possible D gene is TRBD1 (6 bases). CDR1 GTSNPN and CDR2 SVGIG come from the germline V gene (reference sequence). The CDR3 contains 14 residues. V was pared by 2 bases and J by 0 bases, with 8 bases between. In nucleotides, the CDR3 is TGTGCCTGGAGTAGGGGGAACTCCTACAATGAGCAGTTCTTC. Its translation: CAWSRGNSYNEQFF.

This clonotype was seen ten or more times. The J gene is TRBJ2-3, the V gene TRBV27; 11 bases are shared with TRBD1. Germline-derived CDR1 and CDR2 are MNHEY and SMNVEV (reference sequence). The J segment lost 5 bases and the V segment lost 5 bases, leaving 12 bases of the junction unmatched. This CDR3 contains 17 residues. In nucleotides, the CDR3 is TGTGCCAGCAGTCTGAGAACCCGGACAGGGGGCAAAGATACGCAGTATTTT. It codes for CASSLRTRTGGKDTQYF.

V is TRBV18 and J is TRBJ1-1, with D possibly being TRBD1 (6 bases). CDR3 length: 13 amino acids. V was trimmed by 3 bases and J by 3 bases, leaving 8 bases between them. Germline V lookup: CDR1 KGHSH, CDR2 LQKENI. The CDR3 reads CASSPGQDTEAFF. The CDR3 DNA sequence: TGTGCCAGCTCACCGGGACAAGACACTGAAGCTTTCTTT.

This clonotype was found many times. This chain connects TRBV5-1 to TRBJ2-3, with TRBD2 as a possible D gene (6 bases). Germline CDR1 is SGHRS and CDR2 is YFSETQ. Trimming removed 4 bases from V and 6 bases from J, with 18 bases in between. The CDR3 is 15 amino acids. The CDR3 DNA sequence: TGCGCCAGCAGCGCAGTCCACGTGGGGGGTGATACGCAGTATTTT. Protein product: CASSAVHVGGDTQYF.

This clonotype showed up just a few times. V gene TRBV7-9 combines with J gene TRBJ1-6; TRBD1 is a possible D gene (5 bases). The CDR3 is 15 residues long. V shed 5 bases and J shed 9 bases, with 17 bases lying between them. CDR1 and CDR2 (germline): SEHNR, FQNEAQ (reference sequence). The CDR3 loop is CASSNRRQGSSPLHF. CDR3 nucleotide sequence: TGTGCCAGCAGCAACAGGCGGCAGGGAAGTTCACCCCTCCACTTT.

In its sample, this clonotype was seen once. This chain joins TRBV2 and TRBJ2-7; the match to TRBD2 covers 10 bases. Germline loops: CDR1 SNHLY, CDR2 FYNNEI. The CDR3 has 13 residues. Trimming removed 6 bases from V and 6 bases from J; junction bases left unmatched: 5. The CDR3 sequence: CASRVLAGAEQYF. CDR3 DNA sequence: TGTGCCAGCAGGGTTCTAGCGGGGGCCGAGCAGTACTTC.

This clonotype was recorded at least ten times. This chain uses TRBV30 with TRBJ1-1; D remains unclear. Germline loops: CDR1 GTSNPN, CDR2 SVGIG (reference sequence). The V gene lost 7 bases and the J gene lost 1 base, with 13 bases spanning the gap. CDR3 length: 13 residues. CDR3 sequence: CAFRDFRNTEAFF. The CDR3 DNA reads TGTGCCTTTCGCGACTTTCGGAACACTGAAGCTTTCTTT.

There are many counts of this clonotype. The V gene is TRBV12-3 or TRBV12-4, the J gene TRBJ1-2; D gene uncertain. This CDR3 has 14 amino acids. Trimming left V 2 bases short and J 8 bases short, with 15 bases between. The CDR3 spells CASSLKPGSGGYTF. The CDR3 DNA reads TGTGCCAGCAGTTTAAAACCGGGATCGGGCGGCTACACCTTC.

This clonotype turned up a few times. The chain joins TRBV3-1 to TRBJ2-7; a weak D match, TRBD2 (6 bases). The CDR3 loop spans 15 amino acids. V gave up 1 base and J gave up 2 bases, with 12 bases separating them. Germline-derived CDR1 and CDR2 are LGHDT and YNNKEL (reference sequence). The CDR3 loop reads CASSQAGVPPYEQYF. The CDR3 region has the DNA TGTGCCAGCAGCCAAGCGGGGGTGCCCCCCTACGAGCAGTACTTC.

This clonotype came up a few times. The chain has TRBV12-3 or TRBV12-4 and TRBJ2-3; D remains unclear. There are 16 residues in the CDR3. V shed 6 bases and J shed 1 base, with 17 bases lying between them. CDR3 region: CASSPVWGVGTDTQYF. The DNA for the CDR3 is TGTGCCAGCAGCCCAGTATGGGGTGTCGGCACAGATACGCAGTATTTT.

This clonotype occurred many times. The rearrangement joins TRBV7-2 to TRBJ2-1; 8 nucleotides match TRBD2. The germline gives CDR1 SGHTA, CDR2 FQGNSA. The CDR3 is made up of 14 amino acids. The ends lost 0 bases at V and 9 bases at J; junction bases unmatched: 4. This chain's CDR3 is CASSLANLAGEQFF. DNA of the CDR3: TGTGCCAGCAGCTTAGCGAATCTAGCGGGTGAGCAGTTCTTC.